Presented here are 19 T cell receptor beta chains from one specimen sequenced in a study of T cells in Graves' hyperthyroidism and ophthalmopathy. Amplified TCR beta CDR3 regions derived from RNA transcripts. With the HTBI primer set, the TCR CDR3 went through a first round of RT-PCR. Using its own MiXCR run on the multiplex PCR reads, TCRdb lists one record per CDR3 protein. The table lists some 550,000 distinct CDR3 sequences, approximately 15% of them singletons, with roughly 3.5% in the top ten. Source material: blood. Every receptor here comes from a woman in her thirties or forties with Graves' ophthalmopathy.

J is TRBJ1-2 and V is TRBV28; the D is unclear. Germline V gene data show CDR1 as MDHEN and CDR2 as SYDVKM. The ends were cut back, 3 bases at V and 3 bases at J, with 8 bases in the middle. The CDR3 is made up of 13 amino acids. CDR3 in amino acids: CASSFNSDYGYTF. For the CDR3, the DNA is TGTGCCAGCAGTTTCAACAGCGACTATGGCTACACCTTC.

The V and J genes are TRBV15 and TRBJ2-7; tentatively, D is TRBD1 (5 bases). Germline V gene sequence: CDR1 LNHNV, CDR2 YYDKDF (reference sequence). The CDR3 totals 15 residues. Trimming took off 1 base at V and 1 base at J, with 11 bases between the two ends. The CDR3 loop reads CATSRAGSSSYEQYF. For the CDR3, the DNA is TGTGCCACCAGCAGAGCAGGGTCGAGTTCCTACGAGCAGTACTTC.

This clonotype was counted only a few times. This rearrangement joins TRBV2 to TRBJ2-7; D possibly corresponds to TRBD2 (5 bases). V was shortened by 7 bases and J by 5 bases, with 21 bases between the two germline ends. Germline-derived CDR1 and CDR2 are SNHLY and FYNNEI. CDR3 size: 15 residues. The CDR3 reads CASTQPGVAINEQYF. The CDR3 bases are TGTGCCAGCACTCAACCCGGGGTAGCAATAAACGAGCAGTACTTC.

Remarks on this clonotype: A much bigger clone sits one base away, suggesting this may be a read error. The chain couples TRBV11-1 to TRBJ2-3; D possibly corresponds to TRBD2 (5 bases). V was clipped by 5 bases and J by 5 bases, with 14 bases between them. The V gene's germline CDR1 is SGHAT and CDR2 FQDESV (reference sequence). The CDR3 contains 14 residues. The CDR3 protein is CASSPWTEIDTQYF. CDR3 bases: TGTGCCAGCAGCCCCTGGACTGAGATAGATACGCAGTATTTT.

This rearrangement joins TRBV6-2 or TRBV6-3 to TRBJ2-3; 13 nucleotides align to TRBD2. V shed 5 bases, J shed 2 bases, and the junction held 4 bases outside the gene matches. Germline V gene data show CDR1 as MNHEY and CDR2 as SVGEGT. The CDR3 length is 16 residues. The CDR3 reads CASSGLAGENTDTQYF. The CDR3 bases are TGTGCCAGCAGTGGACTAGCGGGAGAAAACACAGATACGCAGTATTTT.

The chain employs TRBV14 and TRBJ2-5; tentatively, D is TRBD2 (5 bases). The CDR3 consists of 13 residues. The germline gives CDR1 SGHDN, CDR2 FVKESK. Trimming left V 0 bases short and J 7 bases short, with 9 bases between. The CDR3 sequence: CASSQDLSGTQYF. CDR3 bases: TGTGCCAGCAGCCAAGATCTGAGCGGGACCCAGTACTTC.

This chain connects TRBV6-1 to TRBJ2-2; D gene uncertain. This CDR3 comprises 13 residues. Germline V gene lookup returns CDR1 MNHNS and CDR2 SASEGT. Trimming cost V 3 bases and J 5 bases, with 7 bases left between them. The CDR3 is CASSDGETGELFF. CDR3 nucleotides: TGTGCCAGCAGTGATGGTGAAACCGGGGAGCTGTTTTTT.

This clonotype was counted ten times or more. The chain employs TRBV20-1 and TRBJ2-7, with TRBD2 identical over 8 bases. J lost 2 bases, V lost 0 bases, and 9 bases had no gene match. Germline CDR1 reads DFQATT; CDR2 reads SNEGSKA (reference sequence). The CDR3 sequence is 16 residues long. CDR3 coding DNA: TGCAGTGCTAGAGACCAGGGATTAGCGGGGCCCTACGAGCAGTACTTC. Translating gives CSARDQGLAGPYEQYF.

Details on this clonotype: A read error is possible here, since a much larger clone lies one base away. This rearrangement joins TRBV3-1 to TRBJ1-4, with D possibly matching TRBD1 (6 bases). Germline loops: CDR1 LGHDT, CDR2 YNNKEL (reference sequence). The CDR3 consists of 17 residues. V was pared by 1 base and J by 7 bases, with 19 bases between. CDR3 coding DNA: TGTGCCAGCAGCCAAGGGCAGGGGCCCCTAAGTAGTGAAAAACTGTTTTTT. Encoded protein: CASSQGQGPLSSEKLFF. The full variable domain, completed using reference TRBV3-1 and TRBJ1-4, is DTAVSQTPKYLVTQMGNDKSIKCEQNLGHDTMYWYKQDSKKFLKIMFSYNNKELIINETVPNRFSPKSPDKAHLNLHINSLELGDSAVYFCASSQGQGPLSSEKLFFGSGTQLSVL.

CDR3 protein: CASSETGTGVNYGYTF. DNA of the CDR3: TGTGCCAGCAGTGAGACCGGGACAGGAGTTAACTATGGCTACACCTTC. The genes are TRBV2 and TRBJ1-2, with TRBD1 matching 8 bases. CDR1 is SNHLY and CDR2 is FYNNEI in the germline V gene. The CDR3 spans 16 residues. Losses at the gene ends were 3 bases for V and 1 base for J; bases not matched to a gene: 7.

This clonotype was seen repeatedly, ten times or more. CDR3 coding DNA: TGTGCCAGCAGTTTTAGTTTAGCGAGGACAGATACGCAGTATTTT. Residues: CASSFSLARTDTQYF. This chain connects TRBV28 to TRBJ2-3; D possibly corresponds to TRBD2 (5 bases). Trimming cost V 3 bases and J 3 bases, with 13 bases left between them. The CDR3 runs to 15 residues. Germline assignment: CDR1 MDHEN and CDR2 SYDVKM.

V gene TRBV29-1 combines with J gene TRBJ1-1; maybe TRBD1 (5 bases). The length of the CDR3 is 13 residues. Trimming shortened V by 4 bases and J by 2 bases, and 11 bases separated the two germline ends. Germline CDR1 reads SQVTM; CDR2 reads ANQGSEA. CDR3 DNA: TGCAGCGTTGGTCGACAGTACAACACTGAAGCTTTCTTT. It translates to CSVGRQYNTEAFF.

This clonotype has more than one count but fewer than ten. The chain has TRBV12-3 or TRBV12-4 and TRBJ1-5; possible D gene TRBD1, 6 bases. The V gene lost 6 bases and the J gene lost 5 bases, with 14 bases spanning the gap. This CDR3 contains 14 residues. CDR3 amino acids: CASSPTGRDQPQHF. The CDR3 coding sequence is TGTGCCAGCAGCCCTACAGGGAGGGATCAGCCCCAGCATTTT.

This clonotype was detected ten times or more. The chain is built from TRBV2 and TRBJ2-3; 8 bases map to TRBD2. This CDR3 contains 16 residues. The germline CDR1 and CDR2 sequences are SNHLY and FYNNEI. Unmatched junction bases numbered 9, after V lost 7 bases and J lost 0 bases. The CDR3 region has the DNA TGTGCCAGCACACTAGCGGAGTCTTCTAGCACAGATACGCAGTATTTT. This encodes CASTLAESSSTDTQYF.

The chain is built from TRBV20-1 and TRBJ1-2, with D perhaps TRBD1 (5 bases). Germline lookup yields CDR1 DFQATT and CDR2 SNEGSKA (reference sequence). The CDR3 has 11 residues. CDR3 sequence (DNA): TGCAGCGTCTATTCAGGGTTTGGCTACACCTTC. Protein: CSVYSGFGYTF.

This clonotype was found many times. This chain connects TRBV20-1 to TRBJ2-7, with 15 positions matching TRBD2. Germline-derived CDR1 and CDR2 are DFQATT and SNEGSKA (reference sequence). After removal of 5 bases from V and 2 bases from J, the junction contained 10 bases not matched to a gene. This CDR3 comprises 17 residues. CDR3 loop: CSARGTSGRKLAYEQYF. The CDR3 DNA reads as TGCAGTGCTCGAGGGACTAGCGGGAGGAAACTAGCCTACGAGCAGTACTTC.

The sample holds a few counts of this clonotype. The J gene is TRBJ1-1, the V gene TRBV7-9; TRBD1 matches at 8 bases. The V gene's germline CDR1 is SEHNR and CDR2 FQNEAQ (reference sequence). With V trimmed by 1 base and J by 7 bases, 5 bases remained unmatched. The CDR3 is 14 amino acids. CDR3 region: CASSLGGQGIEAFF. The CDR3 nucleotides read TGTGCCAGCAGCTTAGGAGGACAGGGAATTGAAGCTTTCTTT.

V gene TRBV6-1 combines with J gene TRBJ2-7, with 13 positions matching TRBD2. Germline CDR1 is MNHNS and CDR2 is SASEGT. The trim removed 2 bases at V and 2 bases at J, leaving 0 bases unmatched. The CDR3 totals 15 residues. CDR3 region: CASSETSGGAYEQYF. The DNA for the CDR3 is TGTGCCAGCAGTGAAACTAGCGGGGGGGCCTACGAGCAGTACTTC.

In its sample, this clonotype was seen a few times. CDR3 sequence reads: CASSGLPRSQETQYF. DNA for the CDR3: TGTGCCAGCAGTGGTCTCCCGCGGTCCCAAGAGACCCAGTACTTC. The rearrangement joins TRBV2 to TRBJ2-5; no reliable D call. V gave up 4 bases and J gave up 1 base, with 13 bases separating them. Germline assignment: CDR1 SNHLY and CDR2 FYNNEI. The CDR3 has 15 amino acids.